The text below deals with one T cell receptor beta chain. This entry belongs to a study of CD8+ T cells in alopecia areata. cDNA serving as the sequencing template came from extracted, reverse transcribed RNA. Using immunoSEQ multiplex PCR, the repertoire was profiled, and TCRdb retains in-frame clones only, with some absent. The sample includes 70,000 or so clones, approximately 64% seen only once; the top ten take roughly 15%. This CDR3 comprises 19 residues. V was shortened by 0 bases and J by 4 bases, with 24 bases between the two germline ends. Germline CDR1 reads SGHTA; CDR2 reads FQGNSA. The source material was CD8+ T cells sorted from blood, sampled at week 0. The chain joins TRBV7-2 to TRBJ2-5; D is perhaps TRBD1 (5 bases). The TCR sequence derives from a human donor with alopecia areata. This CDR3 is CASSLAEGVGRGFSETQYF. In DNA, the CDR3 is TGTGCCAGCAGCTTAGCGGAAGGGGTTGGGCGAGGTTTTTCAGAGACCCAGTACTTC.